This T cell receptor beta chain was captured by sequencing in a study of CD8+ T cells in alopecia areata. Extracted RNA was reverse transcribed into cDNA, the sequencing template. Method: immunoSEQ multiplex PCR; TCRdb's copy keeps in-frame clones and lacks some. This table has some 240,000 clones, around three fifths appearing once. The treatment was: oral pan-JAK inhibitor, 5-10 mg twice daily. The ends were cut back, 5 bases at V and 1 base at J, with 14 bases in the middle. This CDR3 region has 15 residues. Per the germline V gene, CDR1 is SGHTA and CDR2 is FQGNSA. The clonotype originates from a human donor with alopecia areata. The rearrangement joins TRBV7-2 to TRBJ1-1, with D perhaps matching TRBD1 (5 bases). The starting material was CD4+ T cells sorted from blood, obtained at week 4, from a patient treated with tofacitinib. As DNA, the CDR3 is TGTGCCAGCAGCGGAAGACAGCTAGCGAACACTGAAGCTTTCTTT. It encodes CASSGRQLANTEAFF.